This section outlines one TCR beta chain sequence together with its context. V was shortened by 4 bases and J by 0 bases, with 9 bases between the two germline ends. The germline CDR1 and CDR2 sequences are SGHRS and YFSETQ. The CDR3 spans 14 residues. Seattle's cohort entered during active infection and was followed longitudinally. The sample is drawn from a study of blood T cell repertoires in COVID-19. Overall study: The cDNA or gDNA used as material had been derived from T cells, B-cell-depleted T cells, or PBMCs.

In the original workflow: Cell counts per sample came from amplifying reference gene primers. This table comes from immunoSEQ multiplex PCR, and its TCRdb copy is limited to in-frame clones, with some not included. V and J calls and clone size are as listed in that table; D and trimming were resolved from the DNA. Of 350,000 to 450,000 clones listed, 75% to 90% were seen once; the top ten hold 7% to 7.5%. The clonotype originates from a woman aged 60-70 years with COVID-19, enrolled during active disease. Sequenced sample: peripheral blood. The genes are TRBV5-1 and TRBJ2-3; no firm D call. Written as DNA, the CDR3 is TGCGCCAGCAGCCCCTCGAGTAGCACAGATACGCAGTATTTT. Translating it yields CASSPSSSTDTQYF. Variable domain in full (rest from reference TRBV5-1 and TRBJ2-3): KAGVTQTPRYLIKTRGQQVTLSCSPISGHRSVSWYQQTPGQGLQFLFEYFSETQRNKGNFPGRFSGRQFSNSRSEMNVSTLELGDSALYLCASSPSSSTDTQYFGPGTRLTVL.